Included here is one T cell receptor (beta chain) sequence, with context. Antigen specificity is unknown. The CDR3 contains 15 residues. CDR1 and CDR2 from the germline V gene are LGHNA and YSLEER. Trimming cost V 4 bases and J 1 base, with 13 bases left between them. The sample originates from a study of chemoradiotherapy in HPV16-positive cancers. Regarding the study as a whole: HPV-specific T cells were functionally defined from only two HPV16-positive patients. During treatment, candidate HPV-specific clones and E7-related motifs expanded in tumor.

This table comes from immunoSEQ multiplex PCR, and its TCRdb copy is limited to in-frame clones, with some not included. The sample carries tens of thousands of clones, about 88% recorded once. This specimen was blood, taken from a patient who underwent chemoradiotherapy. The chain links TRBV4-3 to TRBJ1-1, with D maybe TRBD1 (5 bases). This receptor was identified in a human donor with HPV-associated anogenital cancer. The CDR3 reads CASSLARDRNTEAFF. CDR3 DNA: TGCGCCAGCAGCCTAGCTCGCGACAGGAACACTGAAGCTTTCTTT.